The clone carrying this T cell receptor (beta chain) was detected many times. Antigen specificity is unknown. Germline V CDR1 and CDR2: DFQATT, SNEGSKA (reference sequence). The CDR3 runs 14 residues. With V trimmed by 3 bases and J by 1 base, 0 bases remained unmatched. The entry originates in a study of T cells in Graves' hyperthyroidism and ophthalmopathy. Amplification of TCR beta CDR3 regions was performed using RNA transcripts as template. The primer set for the first-round RT-PCR of the TCR CDR3 was HTBI. TCRdb reanalysed the multiplex PCR reads using MiXCR and keeps one entry per CDR3 protein. The table includes a few hundred thousand distinct CDR3 sequences, about 13% detected once. Findings of the study overall: Among clonotypes expanded in thyroid above 0.001, most were also found in blood.

The cohort's ophthalmopathy patients, a group with duration under 3 months, had a Clinical Activity Score of at least 3 and a NOSPECS grade of at least 4. Diagnoses rested on clinical symptoms, serum thyroxine and TRAb, thyroid ultrasound and orbital computed tomography. What was sequenced was blood. The chain combines TRBV20-1 with TRBJ2-3; TRBD2 agrees at 11 bases. The TCR was taken from a woman between 35 and 50 years old with Graves' ophthalmopathy. CDR3 in DNA: TGCAGTGCTAGGACTAGCGGGGGCACAGATACGCAGTATTTT. Protein: CSARTSGGTDTQYF.